The entry below describes one TCR beta chain. TCRdb's copy holds only in-frame clones and misses some; the assay was immunoSEQ multiplex PCR. The table includes about 80,000 clones, 80% to 95% detected once. This entry belongs to a study of OX40 agonist ivuxolimab in advanced cancers. Study summary: Three patients, one with hepatocellular carcinoma and two with cutaneous melanoma, achieved partial responses.

J lost 0 bases, V lost 6 bases, and 6 bases had no gene match. CDR1 MDHEN and CDR2 SYDVKM come from the germline V gene. The CDR3 spans 15 residues. This specimen consisted of CD4+ or CD8+ T cells sorted from blood, obtained in a trial of the OX40 agonist ivuxolimab. This receptor was obtained from an adult with an advanced solid tumor such as melanoma, head and neck, liver or kidney cancer. The V and J genes are TRBV28 and TRBJ1-2; 8 bases line up with TRBD1. CDR3 DNA sequence: TGTGCCAGCAGCTCCGCGGGACAGGCTAACTATGGCTACACCTTC. This sequence encodes CASSSAGQANYGYTF.